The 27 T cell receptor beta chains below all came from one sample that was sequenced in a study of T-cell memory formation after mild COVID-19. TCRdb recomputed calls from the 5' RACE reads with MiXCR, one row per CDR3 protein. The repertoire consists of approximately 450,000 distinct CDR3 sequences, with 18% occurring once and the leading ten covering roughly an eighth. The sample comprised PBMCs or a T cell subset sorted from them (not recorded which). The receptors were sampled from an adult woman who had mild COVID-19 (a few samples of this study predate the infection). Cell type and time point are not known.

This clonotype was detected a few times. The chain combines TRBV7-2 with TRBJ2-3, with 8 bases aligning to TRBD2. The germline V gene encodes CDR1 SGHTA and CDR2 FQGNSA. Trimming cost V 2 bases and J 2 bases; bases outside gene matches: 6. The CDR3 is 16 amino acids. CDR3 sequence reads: CASSLPAGGYTDTQYF. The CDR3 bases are TGTGCCAGCAGCTTACCCGCGGGGGGCTACACAGATACGCAGTATTTT. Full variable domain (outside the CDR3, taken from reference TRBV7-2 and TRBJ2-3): GAGVSQSPSNKVTEKGKDVELRCDPISGHTALYWYRQSLGQGLEFLIYFQGNSAPDKSGLPSDRFSAERTGGSVSTLTIQRTQQEDSAVYLCASSLPAGGYTDTQYFGPGTRLTVL.

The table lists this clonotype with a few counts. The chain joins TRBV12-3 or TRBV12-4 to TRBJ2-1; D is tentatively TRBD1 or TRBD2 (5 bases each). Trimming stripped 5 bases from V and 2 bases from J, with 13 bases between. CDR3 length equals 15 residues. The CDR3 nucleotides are TGTGCCAGCAGTCCCGGGACGCAACCCTACAATGAGCAGTTCTTC. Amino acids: CASSPGTQPYNEQFF.

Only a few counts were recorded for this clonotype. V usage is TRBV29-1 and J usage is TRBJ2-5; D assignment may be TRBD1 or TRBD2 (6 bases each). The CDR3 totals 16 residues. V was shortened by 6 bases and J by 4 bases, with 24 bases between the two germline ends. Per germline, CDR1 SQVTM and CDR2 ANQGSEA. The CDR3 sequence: CSVGGHIFFRGETQYF. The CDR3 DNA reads TGCAGCGTGGGGGGCCACATTTTTTTTAGGGGAGAGACCCAGTACTTC.

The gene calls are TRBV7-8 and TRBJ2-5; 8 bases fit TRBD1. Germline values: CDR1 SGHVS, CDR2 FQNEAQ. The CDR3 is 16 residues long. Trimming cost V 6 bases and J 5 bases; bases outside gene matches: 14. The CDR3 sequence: CASSHPGTGKRETQYF. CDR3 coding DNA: TGTGCCAGCAGTCATCCCGGGACAGGCAAGAGGGAGACCCAGTACTTC.

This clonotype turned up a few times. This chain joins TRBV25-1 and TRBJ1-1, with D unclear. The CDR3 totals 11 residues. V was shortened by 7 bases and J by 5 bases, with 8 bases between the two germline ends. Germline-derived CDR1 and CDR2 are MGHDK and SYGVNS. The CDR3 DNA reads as TGTGCCAGCACTTTGACGACTGAAGCTTTCTTT. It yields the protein CASTLTTEAFF.

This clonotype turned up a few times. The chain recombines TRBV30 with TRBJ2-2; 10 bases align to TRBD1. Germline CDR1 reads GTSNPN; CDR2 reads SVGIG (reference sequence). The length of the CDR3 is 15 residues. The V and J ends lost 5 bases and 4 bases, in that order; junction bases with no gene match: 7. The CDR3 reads CAWQPGTGVTGELFF. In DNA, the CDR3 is TGTGCCTGGCAACCAGGGACAGGGGTCACCGGGGAGCTGTTTTTT.

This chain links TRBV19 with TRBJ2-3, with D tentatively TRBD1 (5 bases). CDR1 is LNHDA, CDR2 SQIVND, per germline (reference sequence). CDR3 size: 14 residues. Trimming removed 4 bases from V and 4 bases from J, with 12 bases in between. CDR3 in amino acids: CASSRGNAADTQYF. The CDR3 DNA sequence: TGTGCCAGTAGTAGGGGCAATGCCGCAGATACGCAGTATTTT.

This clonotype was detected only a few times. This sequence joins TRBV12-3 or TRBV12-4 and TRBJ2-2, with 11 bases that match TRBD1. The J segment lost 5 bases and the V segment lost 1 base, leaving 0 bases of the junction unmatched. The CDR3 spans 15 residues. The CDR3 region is CASSLGDRGTGELFF. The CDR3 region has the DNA TGTGCCAGCAGTTTAGGGGACAGGGGGACCGGGGAGCTGTTTTTT.

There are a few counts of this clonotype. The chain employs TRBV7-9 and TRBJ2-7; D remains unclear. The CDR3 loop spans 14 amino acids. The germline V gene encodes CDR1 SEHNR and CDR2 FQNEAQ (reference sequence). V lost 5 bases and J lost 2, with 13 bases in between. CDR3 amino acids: CASSPEQFPYEQYF. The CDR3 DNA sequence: TGTGCCAGCAGCCCGGAGCAGTTCCCCTACGAGCAGTACTTC.

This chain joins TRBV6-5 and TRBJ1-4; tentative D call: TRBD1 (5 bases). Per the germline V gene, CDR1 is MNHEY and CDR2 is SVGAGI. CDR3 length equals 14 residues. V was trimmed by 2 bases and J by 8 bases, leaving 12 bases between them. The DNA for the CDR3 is TGTGCCAGCAGTTACGGGAGGGGATGGGAAAAACTGTTTTTT. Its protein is CASSYGRGWEKLFF.

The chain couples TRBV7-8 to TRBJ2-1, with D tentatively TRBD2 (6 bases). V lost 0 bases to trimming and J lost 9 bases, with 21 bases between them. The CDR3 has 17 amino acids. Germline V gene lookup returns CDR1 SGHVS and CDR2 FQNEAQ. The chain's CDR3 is CASSLAQGTRAGGEQFF. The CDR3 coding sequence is TGTGCCAGCAGCTTAGCGCAAGGAACTCGCGCCGGGGGTGAGCAGTTCTTC.

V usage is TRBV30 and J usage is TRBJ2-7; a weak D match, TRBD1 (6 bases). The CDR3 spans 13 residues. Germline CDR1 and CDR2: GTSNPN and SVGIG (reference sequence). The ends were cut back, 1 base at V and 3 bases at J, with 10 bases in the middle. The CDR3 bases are TGTGCCTGGAGTGGAAAACAGGGCTACGAGCAGTACTTC. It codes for CAWSGKQGYEQYF.

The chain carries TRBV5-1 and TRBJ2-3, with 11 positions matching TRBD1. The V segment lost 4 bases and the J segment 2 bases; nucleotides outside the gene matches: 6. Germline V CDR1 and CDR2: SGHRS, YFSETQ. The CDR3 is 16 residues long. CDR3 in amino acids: CASSVGQGGVTDTQYF. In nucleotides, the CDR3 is TGCGCCAGCAGCGTGGGACAGGGGGGAGTCACAGATACGCAGTATTTT. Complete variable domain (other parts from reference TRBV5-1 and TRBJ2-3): KAGVTQTPRYLIKTRGQQVTLSCSPISGHRSVSWYQQTPGQGLQFLFEYFSETQRNKGNFPGRFSGRQFSNSRSEMNVSTLELGDSALYLCASSVGQGGVTDTQYFGPGTRLTVL.

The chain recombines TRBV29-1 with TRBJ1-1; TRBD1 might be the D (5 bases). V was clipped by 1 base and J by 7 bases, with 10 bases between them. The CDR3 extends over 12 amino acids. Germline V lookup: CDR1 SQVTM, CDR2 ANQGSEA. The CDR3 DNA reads TGCAGCGTTGAAGGAGGGACGGTTGAAGCTTTCTTT. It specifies CSVEGGTVEAFF. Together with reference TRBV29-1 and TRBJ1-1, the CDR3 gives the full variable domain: SAVISQKPSRDICQRGTSLTIQCQVDSQVTMMFWYRQQPGQSLTLIATANQGSEATYESGFVIDKFPISRPNLTFSTLTVSNMSPEDSSIYLCSVEGGTVEAFFGQGTRLTVV.

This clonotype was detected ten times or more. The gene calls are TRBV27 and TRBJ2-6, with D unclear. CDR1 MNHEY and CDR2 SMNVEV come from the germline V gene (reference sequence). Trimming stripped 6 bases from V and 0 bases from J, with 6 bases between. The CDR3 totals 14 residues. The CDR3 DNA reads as TGTGCCAGCAGACAACTCTCTGGGGCCAACGTCCTGACTTTC. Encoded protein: CASRQLSGANVLTF.

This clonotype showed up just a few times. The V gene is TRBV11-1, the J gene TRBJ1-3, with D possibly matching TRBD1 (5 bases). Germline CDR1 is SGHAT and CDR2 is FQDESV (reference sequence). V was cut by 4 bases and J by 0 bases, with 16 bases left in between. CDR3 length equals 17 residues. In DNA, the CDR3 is TGTGCCAGCAGCTCTCCGGGACGGCCGAGCTCTGGAAACACCATATATTTT. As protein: CASSSPGRPSSGNTIYF.

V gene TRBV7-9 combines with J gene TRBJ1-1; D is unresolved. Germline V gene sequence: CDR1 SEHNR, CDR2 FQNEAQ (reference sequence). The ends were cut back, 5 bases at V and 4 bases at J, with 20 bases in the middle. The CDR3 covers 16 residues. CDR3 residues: CASSPRPQGFGTEAFF. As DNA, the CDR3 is TGTGCCAGCAGCCCCCGGCCCCAAGGTTTTGGCACTGAAGCTTTCTTT.

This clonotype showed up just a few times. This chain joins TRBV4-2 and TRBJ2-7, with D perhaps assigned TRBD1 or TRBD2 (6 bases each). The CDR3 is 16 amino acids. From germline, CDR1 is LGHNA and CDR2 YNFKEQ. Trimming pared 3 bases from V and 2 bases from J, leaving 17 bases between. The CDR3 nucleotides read TGTGCCAGCAGCCACTTCCCGGGGGCAGCGGCCTACGAGCAGTACTTC. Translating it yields CASSHFPGAAAYEQYF.

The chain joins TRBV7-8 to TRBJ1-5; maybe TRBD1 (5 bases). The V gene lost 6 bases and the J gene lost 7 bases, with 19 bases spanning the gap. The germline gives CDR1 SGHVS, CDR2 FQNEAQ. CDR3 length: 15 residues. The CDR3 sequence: CASSPREGSDQPQHF. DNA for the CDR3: TGTGCCAGCAGTCCCAGGGAAGGCAGCGACCAGCCCCAGCATTTT.

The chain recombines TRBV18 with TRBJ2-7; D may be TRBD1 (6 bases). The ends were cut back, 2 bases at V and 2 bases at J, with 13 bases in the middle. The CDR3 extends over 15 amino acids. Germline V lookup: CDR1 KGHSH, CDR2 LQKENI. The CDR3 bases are TGTGCCAGCTCACCAGGGACATCGAAGACCTACGAGCAGTACTTC. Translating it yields CASSPGTSKTYEQYF.

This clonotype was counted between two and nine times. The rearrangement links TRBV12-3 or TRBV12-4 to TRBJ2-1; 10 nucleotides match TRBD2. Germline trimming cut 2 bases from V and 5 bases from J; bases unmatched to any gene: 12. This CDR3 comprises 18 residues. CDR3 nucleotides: TGTGCCAGCAGTTTATTTAAGGGTCGTCTAGCGGGAGACAATGAGCAGTTCTTC. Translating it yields CASSLFKGRLAGDNEQFF.

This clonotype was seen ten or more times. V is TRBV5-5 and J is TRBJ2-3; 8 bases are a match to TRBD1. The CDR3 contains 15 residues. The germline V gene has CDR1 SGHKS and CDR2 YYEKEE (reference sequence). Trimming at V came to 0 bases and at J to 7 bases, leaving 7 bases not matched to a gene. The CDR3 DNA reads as TGTGCCAGCAGCTTGGGCTTCGACAGGGGAAATACGCAGTATTTT. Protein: CASSLGFDRGNTQYF.

DNA for the CDR3: TGTGCCAGCAGCTTCAGGGTTTCGGGCACTGAAGCTTTCTTT. As protein: CASSFRVSGTEAFF. The chain employs TRBV7-9 and TRBJ1-1; possibly TRBD1 for D (5 bases). From germline, CDR1 is SEHNR and CDR2 FQNEAQ (reference sequence). CDR3 length equals 14 residues. Deletions cut 3 bases from V and 4 bases from J, with 12 bases between. Full variable domain (rest looked up from reference TRBV7-9 and TRBJ1-1): DTGVSQNPRHKITKRGQNVTFRCDPISEHNRLYWYRQTLGQGPEFLTYFQNEAQLEKSRLLSDRFSAERPKGSFSTLEIQRTEQGDSAMYLCASSFRVSGTEAFFGQGTRLTVV.

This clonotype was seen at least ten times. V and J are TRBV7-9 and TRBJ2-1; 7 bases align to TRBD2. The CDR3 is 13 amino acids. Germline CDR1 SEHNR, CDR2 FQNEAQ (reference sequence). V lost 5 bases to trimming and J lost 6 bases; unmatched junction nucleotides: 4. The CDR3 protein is CASSPRLANEQFF. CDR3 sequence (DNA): TGTGCCAGCAGCCCACGACTAGCCAATGAGCAGTTCTTC. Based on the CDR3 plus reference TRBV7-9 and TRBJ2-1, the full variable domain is DTGVSQNPRHKITKRGQNVTFRCDPISEHNRLYWYRQTLGQGPEFLTYFQNEAQLEKSRLLSDRFSAERPKGSFSTLEIQRTEQGDSAMYLCASSPRLANEQFFGPGTRLTVL.

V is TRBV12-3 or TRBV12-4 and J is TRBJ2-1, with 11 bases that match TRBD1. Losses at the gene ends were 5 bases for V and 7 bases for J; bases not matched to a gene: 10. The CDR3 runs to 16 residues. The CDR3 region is CASSPPGTGGGNEQFF. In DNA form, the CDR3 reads TGTGCCAGCAGTCCGCCCGGGACAGGGGGTGGGAATGAGCAGTTCTTC.

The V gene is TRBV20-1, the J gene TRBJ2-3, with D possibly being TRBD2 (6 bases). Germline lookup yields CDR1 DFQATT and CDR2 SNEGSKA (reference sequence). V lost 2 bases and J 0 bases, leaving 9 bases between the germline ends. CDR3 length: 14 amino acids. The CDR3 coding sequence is TGCAGTGCTAGAATCGGGACTAGCACAGATACGCAGTATTTT. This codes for CSARIGTSTDTQYF.

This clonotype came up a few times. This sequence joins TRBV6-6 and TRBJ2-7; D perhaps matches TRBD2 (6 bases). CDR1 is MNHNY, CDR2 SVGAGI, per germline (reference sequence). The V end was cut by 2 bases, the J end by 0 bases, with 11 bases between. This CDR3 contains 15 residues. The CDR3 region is CASSYGAGSSYEQYF. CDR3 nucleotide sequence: TGTGCCAGCAGTTACGGGGCCGGGAGCTCCTACGAGCAGTACTTC.